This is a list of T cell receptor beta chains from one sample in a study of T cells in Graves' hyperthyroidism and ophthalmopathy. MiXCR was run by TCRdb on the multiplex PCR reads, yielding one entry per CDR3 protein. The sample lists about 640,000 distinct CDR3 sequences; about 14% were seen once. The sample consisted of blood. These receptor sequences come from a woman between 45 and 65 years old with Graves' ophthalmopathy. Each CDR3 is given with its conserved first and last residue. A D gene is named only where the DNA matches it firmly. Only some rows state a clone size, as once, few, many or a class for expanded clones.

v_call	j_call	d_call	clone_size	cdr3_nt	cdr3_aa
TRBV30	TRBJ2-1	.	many	TGTGCCTGGAGTGTAATCCAGGGTCCCTACAATGAGCAGTTCTTC	CAWSVIQGPYNEQFF
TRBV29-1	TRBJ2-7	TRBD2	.	TGCAGCGTTGCTGGGCTAGCGGTCTCCTACGAGCAGTACTTC	CSVAGLAVSYEQYF
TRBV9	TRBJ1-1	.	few	TGTGCCAGCAGCGTAAGTGGGACTGAAGCTTTCTTT	CASSVSGTEAFF
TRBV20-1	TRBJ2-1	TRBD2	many	TGCAGTGTGCGGCTAGCTCGCGGGGGGAACAATGAGCAGTTCTTC	CSVRLARGGNNEQFF
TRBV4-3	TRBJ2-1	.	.	TGCGCCAGCAGCCAAGTTTCGGGTTCGGGTGAGCAGTTCTTC	CASSQVSGSGEQFF
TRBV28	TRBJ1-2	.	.	TGTGCCAGCAGTCTCTCGATAGGGACAAACTATGGCTACACCTTC	CASSLSIGTNYGYTF
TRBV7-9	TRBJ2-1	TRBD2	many	TGTGCCAGCAGCTTACAAGCGGGAGGTTGGAATGAGCAGTTCTTC	CASSLQAGGWNEQFF
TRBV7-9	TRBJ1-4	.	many	TGTGCCAGCAGCTTAGTACGCGAAAAACTGTTTTTT	CASSLVREKLFF
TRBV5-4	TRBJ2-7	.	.	TGTGTCAGCAGCCGGGATTCCTACGAGCAGTACTTC	CVSSRDSYEQYF
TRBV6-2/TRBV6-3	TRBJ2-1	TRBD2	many	TGTGCCAGCAGGGGACTAGCGGGATTGCCTTACAATGAGCAGTTCTTC	CASRGLAGLPYNEQFF
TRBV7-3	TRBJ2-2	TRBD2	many	TGTGCCAGCAGCTACTTAGCGGGAGGGAGCACCGGGGAGCTGTTTTTT	CASSYLAGGSTGELFF
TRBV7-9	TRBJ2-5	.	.	TGTGCCAGCAGCTTGCCTGTTGAGACCCAGTACTTC	CASSLPVETQYF
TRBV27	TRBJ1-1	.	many	TGTGCCAGCAGTTTATCCCCCACAGGTTACACTGAAGCTTTCTTT	CASSLSPTGYTEAFF
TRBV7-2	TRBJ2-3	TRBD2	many	TGTGCCAGCAGGACTAGCGGGACTAGCACAGATACGCAGTATTTT	CASRTSGTSTDTQYF
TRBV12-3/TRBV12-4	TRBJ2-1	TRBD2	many	TGTGCCAGCAGCCCCGTTGGACTAGCGGGACACAATGAGCAGTTCTTC	CASSPVGLAGHNEQFF
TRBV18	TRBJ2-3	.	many	TGTGCCAGCTCATCAGCTGAAGATACGCAGTATTTT	CASSSAEDTQYF
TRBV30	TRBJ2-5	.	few	TGTGCCTGGAGCTCAGGGCTGGGGGAGACCCAGTACTTC	CAWSSGLGETQYF
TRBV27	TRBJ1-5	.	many	TGTGCCAGCAGTTTATGGTCAGGCAATCAGCCCCAGCATTTT	CASSLWSGNQPQHF
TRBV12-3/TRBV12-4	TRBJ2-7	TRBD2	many	TGTGCCAGCAGTTTAGGATTGCTAGCGGGAGGGTTCTACGAGCAGTACTTC	CASSLGLLAGGFYEQYF
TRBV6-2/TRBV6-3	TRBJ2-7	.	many	TGTGCCAGCAGTAAGGGTGTTATGACCTACGAGCAGTACTTC	CASSKGVMTYEQYF
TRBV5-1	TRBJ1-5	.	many	TGCGCCAGCAGCTTCGACGGAGAGTATCAGCCCCAGCATTTT	CASSFDGEYQPQHF
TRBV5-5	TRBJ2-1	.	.	TGTGCCAGCGGGCCACCCTCTCACAATGAGCAGTTCTTC	CASGPPSHNEQFF
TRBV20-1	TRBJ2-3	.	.	TGCAGTGCTAGAGGATCCCGCAGATCCGGGCCCAAGGGGGATACGCAGTATTTT	CSARGSRRSGPKGDTQYF
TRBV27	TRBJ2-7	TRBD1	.	TGTGCCAGCAGTCCTCCCGGGACAGAGTGGCCTTACGAGCAGTACTTC	CASSPPGTEWPYEQYF
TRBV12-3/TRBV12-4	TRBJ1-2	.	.	TGTGCCAGCAGTTTACGCGGGGGCGGTGAAAGCTATGGCTACACCTTC	CASSLRGGGESYGYTF
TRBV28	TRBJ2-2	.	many	TGTGCCAGCAGTTTAAGCCAGGTCACCGGGGAGCTGTTTTTT	CASSLSQVTGELFF
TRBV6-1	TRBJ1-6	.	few	TGTGCCAGCAGCACGAACAGGGACGCGAGATCACCCCTCCACTTT	CASSTNRDARSPLHF
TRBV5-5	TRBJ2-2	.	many	TGTGCCAGCAGCACTAGACCCGGGGAGCTGTTTTTT	CASSTRPGELFF
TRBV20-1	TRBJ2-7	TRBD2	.	TGCAGTGCTACCTCCGATGGGACTAGCGGGAGAAACGAGCAGTACTTC	CSATSDGTSGRNEQYF
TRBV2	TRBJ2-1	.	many	TGTGCCAGCAGTGAATACTTCCAGGGCAATGAGCAGTTCTTC	CASSEYFQGNEQFF
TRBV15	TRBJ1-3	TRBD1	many	TGTGCCACCAGCAGGTTGACAGGGTCTGGAAACACCATATATTTT	CATSRLTGSGNTIYF
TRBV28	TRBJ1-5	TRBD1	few	TGTGCCAGCAGTACCCCCGGGACAGGGGGCCAGCCCCAGCATTTT	CASSTPGTGGQPQHF
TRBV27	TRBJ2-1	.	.	TGTGCCAGCAGTTACCCAGGGCAGAACTACAATGAGCAGTTCTTC	CASSYPGQNYNEQFF
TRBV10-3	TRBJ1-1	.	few	TGTGCCATCAGTGGGGGAGATAACACTGAAGCTTTCTTT	CAISGGDNTEAFF
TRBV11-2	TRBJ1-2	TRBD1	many	TGTGCCAGCAGCCCCAACAGGGGAAACTATGGCTACACCTTC	CASSPNRGNYGYTF
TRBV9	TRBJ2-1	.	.	TGTGCCAGCAGCGTAGACGGGTTCTCGTACAATGAGCAGTTCTTC	CASSVDGFSYNEQFF
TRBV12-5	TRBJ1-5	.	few	TGTGCTAGTGGTATAGGACGAACGAGCCAGCCCCAGCATTTT	CASGIGRTSQPQHF
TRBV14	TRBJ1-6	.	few	TGTGCCAGCAGCCCTCTCCCCGCTCTGGGAAATTCACCCCTCCACTTT	CASSPLPALGNSPLHF
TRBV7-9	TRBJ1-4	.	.	TGTGCCAGCATGCGTGGGACTAATGAAAAACTGTTTTTT	CASMRGTNEKLFF
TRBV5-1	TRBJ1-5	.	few	TGCGCCAGCAGCTTTGGCGGAAATTCGGAGCCCCAGCATTTT	CASSFGGNSEPQHF
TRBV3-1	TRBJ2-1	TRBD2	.	TGTGCCAGCAGACGATGGACTAGCTCCAACAATGAGCAGTTCTTC	CASRRWTSSNNEQFF
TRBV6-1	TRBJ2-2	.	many	TGTGCCAGCAGTCAGGGGACGAACACCGGGGAGCTGTTTTTT	CASSQGTNTGELFF
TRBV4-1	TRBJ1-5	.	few	TGCGCCAGCAGGCCCCGGGGGGAGGGTTCGGGTCAGCCCCAGCATTTT	CASRPRGEGSGQPQHF
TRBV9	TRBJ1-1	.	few	TGTGCCAGCAGCGTCGGACAGAAGAACACTGAAGCTTTCTTT	CASSVGQKNTEAFF
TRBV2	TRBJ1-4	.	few	TGTGCCAGCAGTGATTTTAGGCGGGGAGTTAATGAAAAACTGTTTTTT	CASSDFRRGVNEKLFF
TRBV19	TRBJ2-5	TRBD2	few	TGTGCCAGCGGACTAGCGGGAGGGCTCGGGGAGACCCAGTACTTC	CASGLAGGLGETQYF
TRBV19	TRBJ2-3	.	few	TGTGCCAGTAACGGACTCTTCACAGATACGCAGTATTTT	CASNGLFTDTQYF
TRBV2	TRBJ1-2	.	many	TGTGCCAGCAGTGAGAGGGCGGCTTTGATTGGCTACACCTTC	CASSERAALIGYTF
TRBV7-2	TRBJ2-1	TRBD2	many	TGTGCCAGCAGCCGAAGCGGGAGGGGAGGGGATGAGCAGTTCTTC	CASSRSGRGGDEQFF
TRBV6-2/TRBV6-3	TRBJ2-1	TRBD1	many	TGTGCCAGCAGTTACTCGCCCGGGACAGGGATCTACAATGAGCAGTTCTTC	CASSYSPGTGIYNEQFF
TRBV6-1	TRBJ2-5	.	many	TGTGCCAGCACCAAAGGAGGTCAGGGGACAAAACAAGAGACCCAGTACTTC	CASTKGGQGTKQETQYF
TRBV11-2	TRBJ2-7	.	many	TGTGCCAGCAGCCGCGGTGGAGACTACGAGCAGTACTTC	CASSRGGDYEQYF
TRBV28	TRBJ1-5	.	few	TGTGCCAGCAGAGACAGTGGCAATCAGCCCCAGCATTTT	CASRDSGNQPQHF
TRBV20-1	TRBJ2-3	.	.	TGCAGTGCTCATAGGTTTAGTACGCAGTATTTT	CSAHRFSTQYF
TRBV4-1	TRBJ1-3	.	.	TGCGCCAGCAGCCAACAGGGGGGAAACACCATATATTTT	CASSQQGGNTIYF
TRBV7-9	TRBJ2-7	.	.	TGTGCCAGCAGCATCACAGGAGTCGAGCAGTACTTC	CASSITGVEQYF
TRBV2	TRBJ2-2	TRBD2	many	TGTGCCAGCCTGGGGAGGGCCGCCGGGGAGCTGTTTTTT	CASLGRAAGELFF
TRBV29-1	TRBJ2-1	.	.	TGCAGCGTTGTCCTTCCCCCCCAACGGCAGTTCTTC	CSVVLPPQRQFF
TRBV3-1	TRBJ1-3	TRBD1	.	TGTGCCAGCAGCCAAAGGGACAGGGTGAATGGAAACACCATATATTTT	CASSQRDRVNGNTIYF
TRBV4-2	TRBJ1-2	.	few	TGTGCCAGCAGCCAAGGTCAGGGGATGAACTATGGCTACACCTTC	CASSQGQGMNYGYTF